One and the same sample provided the 27 T cell receptor beta chains below, sequenced in a study of OX40 agonist ivuxolimab in advanced cancers. Sequencing was performed with immunoSEQ multiplex PCR; in TCRdb, only in-frame clones are kept and a portion is missing. The sample lists around 37,000 clones, roughly 91% occurring once. The source material was CD4+ or CD8+ T cells sorted from blood, sampled in a trial of the OX40 agonist ivuxolimab. The receptors originated from an adult with an advanced solid tumor such as melanoma, head and neck, liver or kidney cancer.

The chain is built from TRBV9 and TRBJ2-7, with 11 bases fitting TRBD1. CDR1 and CDR2 (germline): SGDLS, YYNGEE. J was trimmed by 2 bases and V by 3 bases; bases with no gene match: 4. This CDR3 is built from 15 residues. Here the CDR3 DNA reads TGTGCCAGCAGCGCCCGGGACAGGGGGGCCTACGAGCAGTACTTC. It is translated as CASSARDRGAYEQYF.

This clone was observed once. The chain employs TRBV18 and TRBJ2-7; 13 nucleotides agree with TRBD2. The CDR3 extends over 15 amino acids. From germline, CDR1 is KGHSH and CDR2 LQKENI. V trimming: 5 bases; J trimming: 0 bases; junction bases outside the gene matches: 1. CDR3 bases: TGTGCCAGCTCAGGGACTAGCGGGGACTCCTACGAGCAGTACTTC. Encoded protein: CASSGTSGDSYEQYF. Together with reference TRBV18 and TRBJ2-7, the CDR3 gives the full variable domain: NAGVMQNPRHLVRRRGQEARLRCSPMKGHSHVYWYRQLPEEGLKFMVYLQKENIIDESGMPKERFSAEFPKEGPSILRIQQVVRGDSAAYFCASSGTSGDSYEQYFGPGTRLTVT.

The chain links TRBV4-1 to TRBJ2-7; D remains ambiguous. The CDR3 length is 14 residues. CDR1 is MGHRA, CDR2 YSYEKL, per germline. The V end lost 7 bases, the J end lost 5 bases, and 18 bases lay between the germline ends. The CDR3 here is CASTHYLGRDEQYF. DNA for the CDR3: TGCGCCAGCACCCACTATTTGGGAAGAGACGAGCAGTACTTC.

The chain links TRBV27 to TRBJ2-3; D is unclear. V gave up 10 bases and J gave up 6 bases, with 17 bases separating them. CDR1 and CDR2 (germline): MNHEY, SMNVEV (reference sequence). The CDR3 sequence is 13 residues long. The CDR3 nucleotides are TGTGCCACCAGCAGCCCCCCGGCCGATACGCAGTATTTT. Protein: CATSSPPADTQYF.

This chain connects TRBV2 to TRBJ2-7; 7 bases are a match to TRBD2. CDR1 and CDR2 from the germline V gene are SNHLY and FYNNEI. CDR3 length equals 13 residues. Unmatched junction bases numbered 8, after V lost 8 bases and J lost 4 bases. The CDR3 DNA reads as TGTGCCAGCTCTAGCGGCCGAGCTTACGAGCAGTACTTC. Its translation: CASSSGRAYEQYF.

This clone has a handful of counts. The rearrangement links TRBV4-2 to TRBJ2-7; 8 nucleotides align to TRBD2. Germline lookup yields CDR1 LGHNA and CDR2 YNFKEQ. V lost 4 bases, J lost 7 bases, and 12 bases stayed unmatched. The CDR3 covers 15 residues. The CDR3 region is CASSPSTGGPREQYF. DNA for the CDR3: TGTGCCAGCAGCCCCTCGACGGGAGGGCCGCGGGAGCAGTACTTC.

Here the CDR3 DNA reads TGTGCCAGCAGTCCAAGATTATGGACGGACTCCTACGAGCAGTACTTC. Protein sequence: CASSPRLWTDSYEQYF. The chain joins TRBV27 to TRBJ2-7; D not certain. Germline CDR1 is MNHEY and CDR2 is SMNVEV (reference sequence). This CDR3 is 16 amino acids long. V lost 5 bases and J 0 bases, leaving 17 bases between the germline ends.

The sample holds a few counts of this clone. J is TRBJ2-1 and V is TRBV27; D perhaps matches TRBD2 (6 bases). Germline V CDR1 and CDR2: MNHEY, SMNVEV (reference sequence). The ends were cut back, 3 bases at V and 4 bases at J, with 19 bases in the middle. This CDR3 comprises 17 residues. The CDR3 coding sequence is TGTGCCAGCAGTTTGGGAACCCGGGAGACCTGGTACAATGAGCAGTTCTTC. Protein sequence: CASSLGTRETWYNEQFF.

The CDR3 protein is CASSAGLAGEDETQYF. CDR3 in DNA: TGTGCCAGCAGCGCCGGACTAGCGGGAGAGGATGAGACCCAGTACTTC. The rearrangement joins TRBV9 to TRBJ2-5, with 13 bases fitting TRBD2. Germline V gives CDR1 SGDLS, CDR2 YYNGEE. CDR3 length: 16 amino acids. The trim removed 3 bases at V and 5 bases at J, leaving 7 bases unmatched.

V is TRBV16 and J is TRBJ2-1; 9 nucleotides match TRBD1. Germline CDR1 reads KGHSY; CDR2 reads FQNENV. The CDR3 sequence is 15 residues long. V lost 2 bases to trimming and J lost 6 bases; unmatched junction nucleotides: 5. The CDR3 DNA reads as TGTGCCAGCAGCCAAGACAGGGGGACCGTCAATGAGCAGTTCTTC. Protein: CASSQDRGTVNEQFF.

V and J are TRBV27 and TRBJ2-7; 9 bases are shared with TRBD2. V was clipped by 4 bases and J by 3 bases; unmatched bases: 16. CDR3 size: 18 residues. The germline CDR1 and CDR2 sequences are MNHEY and SMNVEV (reference sequence). The CDR3 DNA reads as TGTGCCAGCAGTTCGCACGGAGCCGGGACTAGCCTTATCTACGAGCAGTACTTC. Translated: CASSSHGAGTSLIYEQYF.

A note on this clone: Other DNA sequences in this sample translate to the same CDR3. The rearrangement uses TRBV6-1 and TRBJ2-1, with D tentatively TRBD1 or TRBD2 (6 bases each). V gave up 6 bases and J gave up 7 bases, with 16 bases separating them. This CDR3 comprises 14 residues. CDR1 is MNHNS and CDR2 is SASEGT in the germline V gene. The CDR3 DNA is TGTGCCAGCAGCGCGGGGACATCCCGGAATGAGCAGTTCTTC. Amino acids: CASSAGTSRNEQFF.

The rearrangement joins TRBV5-4 to TRBJ1-2; D gene uncertain. CDR3 size: 18 residues. V lost 0 bases, J lost 5 bases, and 23 bases lay in between. Germline CDR1 and CDR2: SGHNT and YYREEE (reference sequence). Written as DNA, the CDR3 is TGTGCCAGCAGCTTGGGGGTTCTAGAGGAGGCTCATTATTATGGCTACACCTTC. This encodes CASSLGVLEEAHYYGYTF. Together with reference TRBV5-4 and TRBJ1-2, the CDR3 gives the full variable domain: ETGVTQSPTHLIKTRGQQVTLRCSSQSGHNTVSWYQQALGQGPQFIFQYYREEENGRGNFPPRFSGLQFPNYSSELNVNALELDDSALYLCASSLGVLEEAHYYGYTFGSGTRLTVV.

The chain combines TRBV7-8 with TRBJ2-7; 7 nucleotides match TRBD1. V was pared by 0 bases and J by 1 base, with 0 bases of the junction left unmatched. The germline gives CDR1 SGHVS, CDR2 FQNEAQ. The CDR3 totals 14 residues. The DNA for the CDR3 is TGTGCCAGCAGCTTAGCGGGACAGTCCTACGAGCAGTACTTC. This gives the protein CASSLAGQSYEQYF.

Only one count was recorded for this clone. The rearrangement uses TRBV27 and TRBJ2-7, with a tentative D call TRBD2 (6 bases). Per the germline V gene, CDR1 is MNHEY and CDR2 is SMNVEV (reference sequence). V was cut by 5 bases and J by 3 bases, with 11 bases left in between. This CDR3 has 13 amino acids. The CDR3 here is CASSRGLNYEQYF. The CDR3 DNA follows: TGTGCCAGCAGTAGGGGACTGAACTACGAGCAGTACTTC.

The chain employs TRBV5-1 and TRBJ2-5, with 11 bases aligning to TRBD2. The germline V gene encodes CDR1 SGHRS and CDR2 YFSETQ. The length of the CDR3 is 15 residues. J gave up 5 bases and V 4 bases, and 7 bases lay outside the gene matches. CDR3 bases: TGCGCCAGCAGCACCACTAGCGGGGGTTTGGAGACCCAGTACTTC. This translates into CASSTTSGGLETQYF.

This chain joins TRBV14 and TRBJ2-1; D remains ambiguous. Per the germline V gene, CDR1 is SGHDN and CDR2 is FVKESK. The germline V and J ends were trimmed by 1 base and 7 bases, with 5 bases remaining between them. This CDR3 spans 12 amino acids. CDR3 DNA sequence: TGTGCCAGCAGCCAAGGGTGGAATGAGCAGTTCTTC. It translates to CASSQGWNEQFF.

This sequence joins TRBV27 and TRBJ2-7; D is unclear. Germline V lookup: CDR1 MNHEY, CDR2 SMNVEV (reference sequence). V was shortened by 4 bases and J by 0 bases, with 7 bases between the two germline ends. The CDR3 runs 13 residues. CDR3 nucleotides: TGTGCCAGCAGTTCTGGCGGCTCCTACGAGCAGTACTTC. This sequence encodes CASSSGGSYEQYF.

J is TRBJ1-1 and V is TRBV5-4; D remains ambiguous. From germline, CDR1 is SGHNT and CDR2 YYREEE (reference sequence). V was trimmed by 4 bases and J by 3 bases, leaving 16 bases between them. The CDR3 has 15 amino acids. This chain's CDR3 is CASSPPPPLDTEAFF. The DNA of the CDR3 is TGTGCCAGCAGCCCCCCGCCCCCACTAGACACTGAAGCTTTCTTT.

The chain has TRBV5-1 and TRBJ2-7, with a weak D call TRBD1 (6 bases). The germline V gene has CDR1 SGHRS and CDR2 YFSETQ. V lost 1 base, J lost 6 bases, and 11 bases lay in between. The CDR3 has 13 amino acids. CDR3 residues: CASSLTGNGEQYF. The CDR3 DNA reads as TGCGCCAGCAGCTTGACAGGGAACGGCGAGCAGTACTTC.

The chain couples TRBV19 to TRBJ2-1, with 9 bases fitting TRBD2. Germline V gene lookup returns CDR1 LNHDA and CDR2 SQIVND (reference sequence). The V gene end was trimmed by 5 bases and the J gene end by 0 bases; junction bases not matched to a gene: 11. CDR3 length: 18 residues. CDR3 sequence (DNA): TGTGCCAGTAGTGCTTCTAGCGGGATTACTAGCTCCTACAATGAGCAGTTCTTC. As protein: CASSASSGITSSYNEQFF.

J is TRBJ2-3 and V is TRBV6-1, with D perhaps being TRBD1 or TRBD2 (5 bases each). Germline-derived CDR1 and CDR2 are MNHNS and SASEGT. This CDR3 spans 16 amino acids. V was clipped by 3 bases and J by 10 bases, with 23 bases between them. The chain's CDR3 is CASSEGVTGEYGSQYF. The CDR3 nucleotides are TGTGCCAGCAGTGAGGGGGTGACTGGGGAATACGGATCGCAGTATTTT.

In this sample, this clone turned up a few times. The chain carries TRBV28 and TRBJ2-3; D might be TRBD1 or TRBD2, each matching 5 bases. The length of the CDR3 is 14 residues. V lost 3 bases to trimming and J lost 5 bases, with 12 bases between them. Per germline, CDR1 MDHEN and CDR2 SYDVKM. The CDR3 loop reads CASSFWGNQDTQYF. As DNA, the CDR3 is TGTGCCAGCAGTTTTTGGGGGAATCAAGATACGCAGTATTTT.

This clone was picked up a small number of times. The genes are TRBV7-9 and TRBJ2-7, with D hard to call. The germline V gene has CDR1 SEHNR and CDR2 FQNEAQ (reference sequence). This CDR3 has 13 amino acids. Trimming took off 5 bases at V and 1 base at J, with 9 bases between the two ends. The CDR3 DNA sequence: TGTGCCAGCAGCGAGCCTAGGTCCTACGAGCAGTACTTC. It encodes CASSEPRSYEQYF.

The J gene is TRBJ2-1, the V gene TRBV7-9; D gene uncertain. The CDR3 is 16 residues long. V shed 5 bases and J shed 0 bases, with 14 bases lying between them. Looked up from germline, CDR1 is SEHNR and CDR2 is FQNEAQ (reference sequence). Here the CDR3 reads CASSPAGSSSYNEQFF. DNA of the CDR3: TGTGCCAGCAGCCCGGCCGGGTCGAGCTCCTACAATGAGCAGTTCTTC.

This chain uses TRBV9 with TRBJ2-1; a weak D match, TRBD2 (6 bases). The CDR3 runs to 14 residues. The germline CDR1 and CDR2 sequences are SGDLS and YYNGEE. The germline V and J ends were trimmed by 4 bases and 9 bases, with 17 bases remaining between them. CDR3 nucleotides: TGTGCCAGCAGCACCCATCCTAGCGCATTTGAGCAGTTCTTC. This sequence encodes CASSTHPSAFEQFF.

The chain joins TRBV7-3 to TRBJ1-1; perhaps TRBD1 as D (5 bases). The V gene lost 5 bases and the J gene lost 6 bases, with 28 bases spanning the gap. The CDR3 runs to 18 residues. Germline V gene sequence: CDR1 SGHTA, CDR2 FQGTGA. The CDR3 protein is CASSPRTLTGVPDAEAFF. The CDR3 DNA is TGTGCCAGCAGCCCTCGGACACTTACGGGGGTCCCCGACGCTGAAGCTTTCTTT.